Sequencing of this T cell receptor (beta chain) was carried out in a study of graft-versus-host responses after intestinal transplantation. Here immunoSEQ multiplex PCR was the method, and the copy in TCRdb shows in-frame clones only, minus some. The sample holds around 97,000 clones; about 90% are singletons and the top ten take approximately 6%. As to this clone: Antigen specificity is unknown.

This CDR3 has 16 residues. Germline V lookup: CDR1 MNHEY, CDR2 SVGAGI. The V end lost 0 bases, the J end lost 3 bases, and 12 bases lay between the germline ends. Sequences were derived from unstimulated CD8+ T cells sorted from spleen or lymph node cells, sampled before intestinal transplant. This sequence originates from a human donor who received an intestinal transplant. The chain has TRBV6-5 and TRBJ2-1; D is undetermined. The CDR3 DNA follows: TGTGCCAGCAGTTACTCGATAAGACTTAGCTACAATGAGCAGTTCTTC. As protein: CASSYSIRLSYNEQFF.